This TCR beta chain was retrieved from a study of blood T cell repertoires in COVID-19. Using immunoSEQ multiplex PCR, the repertoire was profiled, and TCRdb retains in-frame clones only, with some absent. The sample comprises 250,000 to 350,000 clones, roughly 84% of which are singletons, and over 1.1% rests with the top ten. Trimming stripped 3 bases from V and 6 bases from J, with 6 bases between. The CDR3 has 12 residues. Per the germline V gene, CDR1 is SEHNR and CDR2 is FQNEAQ (reference sequence). Material for sequencing was peripheral blood. The TCR was taken from a human donor with COVID-19, enrolled during active disease. The donor label of this sample is uncertain. The gene calls are TRBV7-9 and TRBJ2-1; D is perhaps TRBD2 (5 bases). The CDR3 loop reads CASSFRGNEQFF. DNA for the CDR3: TGTGCCAGCAGCTTTCGGGGCAATGAGCAGTTCTTC.